The 9 T cell receptor beta chains presented below share a single source sample, sequenced in a study of blood T cell repertoires in COVID-19. The protocol was immunoSEQ multiplex PCR, while the TCRdb copy is restricted to in-frame clones and leaves out a portion. The data hold some 300,000 clones, with almost 90% observed a single time. The source material was peripheral blood. Every receptor here comes from a woman between 40 and 50 years old with COVID-19, enrolled during active disease.

About this clone: Mismatch with germline at one junction end may stem from a read error. The chain uses TRBV7-9 and TRBJ1-2, with 8 nucleotides matching TRBD1. CDR1 is SEHNR and CDR2 is FQNEAQ in the germline V gene (reference sequence). The CDR3 runs to 14 residues. CDR3 sequence (DNA): TGTGCCAGCAGCCCCGGGACAGGCCAAGACTCGCGGAGCTTC. Its protein product is CASSPGTGQDSRSF. The full variable domain, in which reference TRBV7-9 and TRBJ1-2 provide the parts outside the CDR3, is DTGVSQNPRHKITKRGQNVTFRCDPISEHNRLYWYRQTLGQGPEFLTYFQNEAQLEKSRLLSDRFSAERPKGSFSTLEIQRTEQGDSAMYLCASSPGTGQDSRSFGSGTRLTVV.

In this sample, this clone turned up once. This chain links TRBV7-3 with TRBJ2-3, with D possibly TRBD1 on 6 matching bases. The CDR3 length is 15 residues. The germline V and J ends were trimmed by 6 bases and 2 bases, with 15 bases remaining between them. Germline loops: CDR1 SGHTA, CDR2 FQGTGA. CDR3 nucleotides: TGTGCCAGCAGTAGCAGGGGTTGGGACACAGATACGCAGTATTTT. Translation gives CASSSRGWDTDTQYF.

This chain links TRBV2 with TRBJ2-7; D remains ambiguous. Germline CDR1 is SNHLY and CDR2 is FYNNEI. This CDR3 spans 11 amino acids. V was trimmed by 9 bases and J by 1 base, leaving 7 bases between them. CDR3 region: CASSLSYEQYF. In DNA, the CDR3 is TGTGCCAGTTCCCTTTCCTACGAGCAGTACTTC.

The chain couples TRBV27 to TRBJ1-6, with D possibly being TRBD1 (5 bases). This CDR3 has 16 residues. Germline CDR1 is MNHEY and CDR2 is SMNVEV (reference sequence). V dropped 2 bases and J dropped 0 bases, with 8 bases sitting between them. The CDR3 nucleotides are TGTGCCAGCAGTTTAGGGGGGAGCTCCTATAATTCACCCCTCCACTTT. Protein product: CASSLGGSSYNSPLHF.

The chain is built from TRBV4-3 and TRBJ2-7; D uncertain. The V gene lost 1 base and the J gene lost 0 bases, with 7 bases spanning the gap. There are 14 residues in the CDR3. CDR1 is LGHNA and CDR2 is YSLEER in the germline V gene. The CDR3 region is CASSQGYSSYEQYF. The CDR3 DNA follows: TGCGCCAGCAGCCAAGGATACAGCTCCTACGAGCAGTACTTC.

The chain employs TRBV19 and TRBJ2-3; TRBD1 agrees at 7 bases. The J segment lost 2 bases and the V segment lost 3 bases, leaving 2 bases of the junction unmatched. The length of the CDR3 is 14 residues. CDR1 and CDR2 (germline): LNHDA, SQIVND (reference sequence). The CDR3 here is CASSIGTATDTQYF. In DNA form, the CDR3 reads TGTGCCAGTAGTATCGGGACAGCCACAGATACGCAGTATTTT.

This chain links TRBV28 with TRBJ2-3; no clear D gene. V dropped 2 bases and J dropped 6 bases, with 9 bases sitting between them. This CDR3 has 13 residues. Germline assignment: CDR1 MDHEN and CDR2 SYDVKM. CDR3 loop: CASSLRFPDTQYF. CDR3 nucleotide sequence: TGTGCCAGCAGTTTACGTTTTCCGGATACGCAGTATTTT.

V gene TRBV30 combines with J gene TRBJ2-3, with 8 bases that match TRBD2. Germline loops: CDR1 GTSNPN, CDR2 SVGIG (reference sequence). CDR3 length: 15 residues. The ends lost 1 base at V and 3 bases at J; junction bases unmatched: 6. This CDR3 is CAWSAPGGWTDTQYF. The CDR3 region has the DNA TGTGCCTGGAGTGCCCCGGGGGGGTGGACAGATACGCAGTATTTT. Full variable domain (rest looked up from reference TRBV30 and TRBJ2-3): SQTIHQWPATLVQPVGSPLSLECTVEGTSNPNLYWYRQAAGRGLQLLFYSVGIGQISSEVPQNLSASRPQDRQFILSSKKLLLSDSGFYLCAWSAPGGWTDTQYFGPGTRLTVL.

The genes are TRBV12-3 or TRBV12-4 and TRBJ2-7; tentative D call: TRBD1 (5 bases). Trimming left V 3 bases short and J 6 bases short, with 12 bases between. The CDR3 is 13 residues long. CDR3 DNA sequence: TGTGCCAGCAGTTTTATGCAGGGAAGCGAGCAGTACTTC. Its protein is CASSFMQGSEQYF.